The subject of this entry is one T cell receptor beta chain. Original processing notes: Amplification of reference gene primers was used by the study to estimate nucleated cell counts. Sequencing was performed with immunoSEQ multiplex PCR; in TCRdb, only in-frame clones are kept and a portion is missing. V, J and clone size are taken as reported in that table, and D and trimming were inferred from the DNA itself. The table lists 150,000 to 200,000 clones, about three quarters of them singletons. These data are taken from a study of blood T cell repertoires in COVID-19. Sequencing was done on a sample of peripheral blood. This receptor was taken from a man in his sixties with acute or convalescent COVID-19.

The CDR3 protein is CASSIGTKAFF. Written as DNA, the CDR3 is TGTGCCAGTAGTATCGGGACAAAAGCTTTCTTT. The chain employs TRBV19 and TRBJ1-1; tentatively, D is TRBD1 (6 bases). Trimming took off 3 bases at V and 9 bases at J, with 8 bases between the two ends. The CDR3 length is 11 residues. The germline CDR1 and CDR2 sequences are LNHDA and SQIVND (reference sequence).